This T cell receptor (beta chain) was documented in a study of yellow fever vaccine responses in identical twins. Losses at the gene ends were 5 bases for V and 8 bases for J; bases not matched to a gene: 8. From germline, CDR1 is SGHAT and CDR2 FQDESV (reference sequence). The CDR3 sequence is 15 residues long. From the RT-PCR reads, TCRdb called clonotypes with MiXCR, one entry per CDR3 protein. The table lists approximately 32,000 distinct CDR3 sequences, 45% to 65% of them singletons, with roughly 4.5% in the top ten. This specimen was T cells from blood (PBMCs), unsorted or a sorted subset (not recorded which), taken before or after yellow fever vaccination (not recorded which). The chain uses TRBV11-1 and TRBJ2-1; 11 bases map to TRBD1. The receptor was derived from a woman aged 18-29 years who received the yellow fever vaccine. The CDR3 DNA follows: TGTGCCAGCAGCCCGGGACAGGGGGGATGGGATGAGCAGTTCTTC. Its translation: CASSPGQGGWDEQFF.